The 19 T cell receptor beta chains listed next were all sequenced from one sample in a study of regulatory T cells in long-lasting Graves disease. Time point defined: newly diagnosed GD, antithyroid drugs for less than 3 months. Construction of the TCR library relied on RNA isolated from PBMCs. Building of the TCR beta libraries involved iRepertoire HTBI primers and Arm-PCR of CDR3 regions. TCRdb recomputed calls from the multiplex PCR reads with MiXCR, one row per CDR3 protein. In the table there are fewer than 650,000 distinct CDR3 sequences, approximately 16% of which are singletons. This same sample was also taken into another study, of T cells in Graves' hyperthyroidism and ophthalmopathy.

Sequenced material: peripheral blood mononuclear cells (PBMCs), taken at new diagnosis, from a patient treated with antithyroid drugs. Every receptor here comes from a young man with Graves disease.

The gene calls are TRBV20-1 and TRBJ2-7, with D unresolved. The germline V and J ends were trimmed by 1 base and 2 bases, with 18 bases remaining between them. This CDR3 is built from 16 residues. Germline V lookup: CDR1 DFQATT, CDR2 SNEGSKA (reference sequence). This chain's CDR3 is CSARGSSAANTYEQYF. As DNA, the CDR3 is TGCAGTGCTAGAGGGTCTTCGGCGGCTAATACCTACGAGCAGTACTTC.

This clonotype appeared many times. This chain joins TRBV20-1 and TRBJ2-7; TRBD2 aligns across 7 bases. Trimming at V came to 6 bases and at J to 0 bases, leaving 8 bases not matched to a gene. CDR3 length: 14 amino acids. Germline V gene data show CDR1 as DFQATT and CDR2 as SNEGSKA (reference sequence). The CDR3 reads CSAVGGSNSYEQYF. DNA of the CDR3: TGCAGTGCGGTCGGCGGGAGCAACTCCTACGAGCAGTACTTC.

This clonotype occurred many times. The rearrangement links TRBV7-9 to TRBJ2-1; possibly TRBD2 for D (6 bases). Per the germline V gene, CDR1 is SEHNR and CDR2 is FQNEAQ (reference sequence). V lost 5 bases, J lost 8 bases, and 10 bases lay in between. CDR3 size: 12 residues. The CDR3: CASSTRRDEQFF. CDR3 in DNA: TGTGCCAGCAGCACCCGGAGGGATGAGCAGTTCTTC.

This clonotype was picked up many times. The chain recombines TRBV28 with TRBJ1-2; D is unresolved. The CDR3 runs 13 residues. Per the germline V gene, CDR1 is MDHEN and CDR2 is SYDVKM. V was shortened by 8 bases and J by 5 bases, with 15 bases between the two germline ends. CDR3 region: CASRLSSPYGYTF. The CDR3, as DNA: TGTGCCAGCCGGTTAAGCAGCCCTTATGGCTACACCTTC.

The V call is TRBV20-1, the J call TRBJ2-3; D is possibly TRBD1 (5 bases). Germline V CDR1 and CDR2: DFQATT, SNEGSKA (reference sequence). V gave up 3 bases and J gave up 4 bases, with 11 bases separating them. The CDR3 has 13 residues. CDR3 DNA: TGCAGTGCTAGCAGGGTAGTATCAGATACGCAGTATTTT. This codes for CSASRVVSDTQYF.

This chain connects TRBV27 to TRBJ2-5; D unclear. Germline V gene lookup returns CDR1 MNHEY and CDR2 SMNVEV (reference sequence). This CDR3 has 13 residues. V gave up 3 bases and J gave up 2 bases, with 7 bases separating them. The CDR3 bases are TGTGCCAGCAGTTTTTACTCACAAGAGACCCAGTACTTC. Amino acids: CASSFYSQETQYF.

This clonotype was recorded a few times. The chain recombines TRBV7-9 with TRBJ1-5; no definite D call. This CDR3 contains 16 residues. With 1 base removed from V and 7 bases from J, the gap between germline ends came to 17 bases. CDR1 SEHNR and CDR2 FQNEAQ come from the germline V gene (reference sequence). The CDR3 sequence is CASSLVVRGERQPQHF. The DNA for the CDR3 is TGTGCCAGCAGCTTAGTCGTCCGGGGTGAGAGACAGCCCCAGCATTTT.

This clonotype was observed many times. V usage is TRBV27 and J usage is TRBJ1-2; possibly TRBD1 for D (6 bases). The germline V gene encodes CDR1 MNHEY and CDR2 SMNVEV (reference sequence). V lost 5 bases to trimming and J lost 5 bases, with 12 bases between them. The CDR3 spans 13 residues. The CDR3 DNA is TGTGCCAGCAGTATAGGACAGTCATATGGCTACACCTTC. Amino acids: CASSIGQSYGYTF.

This clonotype was found a few times. This CDR3 is missing its conserved last phenylalanine or tryptophan, likely due to a read error. This chain links TRBV28 with TRBJ2-7; D unclear. V lost 5 bases and J 2 bases, leaving 7 bases between the germline ends. The CDR3 is made up of 12 amino acids. The germline CDR1 and CDR2 sequences are MDHEN and SYDVKM. The CDR3 reads CASSRTTYEQYL. In DNA form, the CDR3 reads TGTGCCAGCAGTCGAACTACCTACGAGCAGTACCTC.

This clonotype was observed many times. This sequence joins TRBV7-3 and TRBJ2-5, with D unclear. CDR1 and CDR2 (germline): SGHTA, FQGTGA. The CDR3 length is 15 residues. Trimming shortened V by 4 bases and J by 2 bases, and 14 bases separated the two germline ends. CDR3 residues: CASSSTARAQETQYF. In nucleotides, the CDR3 is TGTGCCAGCAGCTCCACCGCTAGAGCTCAAGAGACCCAGTACTTC.

Worth noting for this clonotype: This may be a read error: a much more frequent sequence differs by one nucleotide. It is likely a read error, because the conserved phenylalanine at the end of the CDR3 is missing. This sequence joins TRBV12-3 or TRBV12-4 and TRBJ2-1, with TRBD1 identical over 7 bases. After removal of 3 bases from V and 4 bases from J, the junction contained 3 bases not matched to a gene. This CDR3 region has 14 residues. In DNA form, the CDR3 reads TGTGCCAGCAGTTTGGGACAGCTTTACAATGAGCAGTTCTCC. Translation: CASSLGQLYNEQFS.

There are many counts of this clonotype. The chain combines TRBV28 with TRBJ2-3, with D unclear. The CDR3 has 15 amino acids. Germline CDR1 MDHEN, CDR2 SYDVKM. V was cut by 4 bases and J by 0 bases, with 11 bases left in between. CDR3 sequence: CASSSRTLSTDTQYF. The CDR3 DNA reads TGTGCCAGCAGTTCTCGGACCCTCAGCACAGATACGCAGTATTTT.

V usage is TRBV4-1 and J usage is TRBJ1-5; D not certain. V shed 4 bases and J shed 3 bases, with 13 bases lying between them. CDR3 length: 15 residues. From germline, CDR1 is MGHRA and CDR2 YSYEKL. CDR3 region: CASSLHVGPNQPQHF. CDR3 nucleotides: TGCGCCAGCAGCCTCCACGTGGGTCCCAATCAGCCCCAGCATTTT.

In its sample, this clonotype was seen many times. The genes are TRBV10-3 and TRBJ2-7; 12 nucleotides align to TRBD2. With 6 bases clipped from V and 6 bases from J, the junction kept 9 bases outside the gene matches. This CDR3 is 15 amino acids long. Germline CDR1 and CDR2: ENHRY and SYGVKD. Here the CDR3 DNA reads TGTGCCATCAGCACAAAGACTAGCGGGAGCTCCGAGCAGTACTTC. It specifies CAISTKTSGSSEQYF.

This clonotype was picked up many times. The rearrangement uses TRBV18 and TRBJ2-3; D ambiguous. Germline V gives CDR1 KGHSH, CDR2 LQKENI. Deletions cut 4 bases from V and 2 bases from J, with 7 bases between. The CDR3 consists of 13 residues. The CDR3 DNA reads TGTGCCAGCTCACGCGGTTACACAGATACGCAGTATTTT. Translated: CASSRGYTDTQYF.

This clonotype was recorded many times. The chain links TRBV2 to TRBJ1-1, with 8 bases lining up with TRBD1. The CDR3 is 13 amino acids. J lost 6 bases, V lost 7 bases, and 7 bases had no gene match. Germline CDR1 SNHLY, CDR2 FYNNEI. CDR3 bases: TGTGCCAGCATTAGAGACAGGGGCCCTGAAGCTTTCTTT. Amino acid sequence: CASIRDRGPEAFF.

There are many counts of this clonotype. The chain uses TRBV6-1 and TRBJ2-2; possible D gene TRBD1, 6 bases. Trimming took 5 bases from V and 5 from J, leaving 18 bases between them. Per the germline V gene, CDR1 is MNHNS and CDR2 is SASEGT. The CDR3 has 16 amino acids. CDR3 sequence (DNA): TGTGCCAGCAGTACGGGGAAAACAGGGCGAACCGGGGAGCTGTTTTTT. It encodes CASSTGKTGRTGELFF.

This clonotype occurred many times. The genes are TRBV20-1 and TRBJ2-1; 7 bases map to TRBD1. V was clipped by 4 bases and J by 7 bases; unmatched bases: 10. Per the germline V gene, CDR1 is DFQATT and CDR2 is SNEGSKA (reference sequence). There are 14 residues in the CDR3. DNA of the CDR3: TGCAGTGCTACCGAACAGGGGATGATAAATGAGCAGTTCTTC. Translation: CSATEQGMINEQFF.

At least ten counts were recorded for this clonotype. CDR3 in DNA: TGTGCCAGCAGTTCGGACAGGGTGGGCACAGATACGCAGTATTTT. Encoded protein: CASSSDRVGTDTQYF. V is TRBV27 and J is TRBJ2-3; 8 positions agree with TRBD1. The V segment lost 4 bases and the J segment 1 base; nucleotides outside the gene matches: 4. CDR1 and CDR2 (germline): MNHEY, SMNVEV (reference sequence). CDR3 length equals 15 residues.